This record covers a single T cell receptor beta chain. Clinical histories supplied by participants themselves formed the basis of cohort assignment. Looked up from germline, CDR1 is LNHDA and CDR2 is SQIVND (reference sequence). Trimming cost V 6 bases and J 1 base, with 10 bases left between them. The CDR3 sequence is 14 residues long. This record comes from a study of blood T cell repertoires in COVID-19. Background on the study: Whether acute or convalescent, the COVID-19 samples came from the United States, Italy and Spain. The cDNA or gDNA used as material had been derived from T cells, B-cell-depleted T cells, or PBMCs.

Sequenced by immunoSEQ multiplex PCR; TCRdb stores in-frame clones only, minus some. The table shows about 160,000 clones, with 82% occurring only once. The source is a man aged 60 to 69 who had recovered from COVID-19. The sequenced material came from PBMCs or T cells enriched from blood (not recorded which). The chain combines TRBV19 with TRBJ1-5; possible D gene TRBD1, 6 bases. The CDR3 here is CASRIQGSNQPQHF. The CDR3 DNA reads as TGTGCCAGTAGAATACAGGGAAGCAATCAGCCCCAGCATTTT.